This T cell receptor (beta chain) was documented in a study of T cell repertoires in cytomegalovirus infection. Study conclusions and caveats: HLA-C-restricted CMV-specific TCR beta clonotypes were dominant in the ex vivo response.

In TCRdb, the reads were re-called with MiXCR into one record per CDR3 protein. The sample consists of around 900,000 distinct CDR3 sequences, 25% to 40% of them appearing once. V was cut by 5 bases and J by 4 bases, with 21 bases left in between. This CDR3 contains 17 residues. Per germline, CDR1 SGHTA and CDR2 FQGTGA. Turning to this clonotype: Its antigen is as yet unknown.

Sequencing used cultured CD8+ T cells from PBMCs, obtained from culture after CMV antigen stimulation. V is TRBV7-3 and J is TRBJ1-5, with D tentatively TRBD1 (5 bases). This receptor was taken from a human donor in good health (CMV status not recorded). Some clones in this sample may be carry-over from other donors' samples. CDR3 sequence reads: CASSIVGRDGINQPQHF. In DNA form, the CDR3 reads TGTGCCAGCAGCATAGTGGGGAGGGACGGTATTAATCAGCCCCAGCATTTT.